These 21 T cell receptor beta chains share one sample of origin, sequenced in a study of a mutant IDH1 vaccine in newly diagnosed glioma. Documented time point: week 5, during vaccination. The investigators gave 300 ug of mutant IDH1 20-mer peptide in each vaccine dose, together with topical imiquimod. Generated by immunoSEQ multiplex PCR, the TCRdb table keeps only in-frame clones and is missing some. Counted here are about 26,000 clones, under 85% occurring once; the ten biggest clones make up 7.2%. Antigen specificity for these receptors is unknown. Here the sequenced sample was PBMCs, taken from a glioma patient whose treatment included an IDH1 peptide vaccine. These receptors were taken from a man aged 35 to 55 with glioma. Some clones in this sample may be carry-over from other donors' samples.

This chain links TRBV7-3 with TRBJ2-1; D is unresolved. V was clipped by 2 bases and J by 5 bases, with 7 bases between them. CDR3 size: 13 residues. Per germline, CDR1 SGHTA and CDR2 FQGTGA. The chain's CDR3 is CASSLGVHNEQFF. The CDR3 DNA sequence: TGTGCCAGCAGCTTAGGGGTGCACAATGAGCAGTTCTTC.

CDR3 loop: CASSQGQTFGYGYTF. CDR3 nucleotides: TGTGCCAGCAGCCAAGGACAGACCTTCGGCTATGGCTACACCTTC. The chain carries TRBV14 and TRBJ1-2; D possibly corresponds to TRBD1 (5 bases). Trimming left V 1 base short and J 4 bases short, with 13 bases between. The CDR3 consists of 15 residues. The germline V gene encodes CDR1 SGHDN and CDR2 FVKESK.

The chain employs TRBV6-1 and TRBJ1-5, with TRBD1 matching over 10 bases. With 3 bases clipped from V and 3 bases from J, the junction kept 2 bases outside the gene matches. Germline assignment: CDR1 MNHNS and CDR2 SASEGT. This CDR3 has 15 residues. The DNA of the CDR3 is TGTGCCAGCAGTGAGGGACAGGGGTTCAATCAGCCCCAGCATTTT. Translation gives CASSEGQGFNQPQHF.

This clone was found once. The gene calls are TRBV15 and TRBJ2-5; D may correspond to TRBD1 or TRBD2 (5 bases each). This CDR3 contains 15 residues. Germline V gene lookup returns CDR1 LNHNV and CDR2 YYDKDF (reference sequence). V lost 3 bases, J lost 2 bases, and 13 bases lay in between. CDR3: CATSSISGRQETQYF. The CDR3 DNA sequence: TGTGCCACCAGCAGTATCTCAGGGAGACAAGAGACCCAGTACTTC.

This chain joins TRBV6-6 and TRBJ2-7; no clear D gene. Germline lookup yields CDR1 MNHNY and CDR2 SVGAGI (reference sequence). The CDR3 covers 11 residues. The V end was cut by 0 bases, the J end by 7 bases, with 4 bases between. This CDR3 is CASSYSGEQYF. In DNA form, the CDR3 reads TGTGCCAGCAGTTACTCGGGGGAGCAGTACTTC.

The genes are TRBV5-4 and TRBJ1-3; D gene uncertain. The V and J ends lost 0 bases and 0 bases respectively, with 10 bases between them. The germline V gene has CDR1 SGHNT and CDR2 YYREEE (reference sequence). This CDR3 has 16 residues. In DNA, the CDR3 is TGTGCCAGCAGCTTGGCCAAGGCCGCCTCTGGAAACACCATATATTTT. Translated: CASSLAKAASGNTIYF.

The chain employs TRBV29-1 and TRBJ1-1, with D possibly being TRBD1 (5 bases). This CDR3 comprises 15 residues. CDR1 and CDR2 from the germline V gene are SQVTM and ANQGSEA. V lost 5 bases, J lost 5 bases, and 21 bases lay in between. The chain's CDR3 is CSVLRDRTYRTEAFF. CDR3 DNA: TGCAGCGTTTTGCGGGACCGGACCTACCGGACTGAAGCTTTCTTT. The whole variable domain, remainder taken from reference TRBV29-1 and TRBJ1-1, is SAVISQKPSRDICQRGTSLTIQCQVDSQVTMMFWYRQQPGQSLTLIATANQGSEATYESGFVIDKFPISRPNLTFSTLTVSNMSPEDSSIYLCSVLRDRTYRTEAFFGQGTRLTVV.

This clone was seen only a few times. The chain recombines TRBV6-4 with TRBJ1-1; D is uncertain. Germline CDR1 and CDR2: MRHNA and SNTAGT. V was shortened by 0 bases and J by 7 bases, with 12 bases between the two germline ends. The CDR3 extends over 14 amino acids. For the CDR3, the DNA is TGTGCCAGCAGTGACTCGAGCAATTATGGTGAAGCTTTCTTT. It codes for CASSDSSNYGEAFF.

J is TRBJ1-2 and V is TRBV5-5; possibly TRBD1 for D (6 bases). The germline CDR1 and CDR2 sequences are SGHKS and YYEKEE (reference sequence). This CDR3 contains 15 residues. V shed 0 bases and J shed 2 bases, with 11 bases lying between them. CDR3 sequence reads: CASSLVIGTNYGYTF. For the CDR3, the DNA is TGTGCCAGCAGCTTGGTAATCGGGACAAACTATGGCTACACCTTC.

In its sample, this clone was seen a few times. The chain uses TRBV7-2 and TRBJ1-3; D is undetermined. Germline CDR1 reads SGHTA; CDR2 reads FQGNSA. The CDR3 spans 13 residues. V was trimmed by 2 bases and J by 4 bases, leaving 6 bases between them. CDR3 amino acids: CASSLTRGNTIYF. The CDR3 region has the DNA TGTGCCAGCAGCTTAACCCGCGGAAACACCATATATTTT. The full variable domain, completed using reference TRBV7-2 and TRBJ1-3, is GAGVSQSPSNKVTEKGKDVELRCDPISGHTALYWYRQSLGQGLEFLIYFQGNSAPDKSGLPSDRFSAERTGGSVSTLTIQRTQQEDSAVYLCASSLTRGNTIYFGEGSWLTVV.

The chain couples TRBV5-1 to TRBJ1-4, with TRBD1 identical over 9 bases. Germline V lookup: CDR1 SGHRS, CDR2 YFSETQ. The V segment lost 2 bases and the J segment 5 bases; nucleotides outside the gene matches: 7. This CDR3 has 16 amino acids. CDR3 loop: CASSLSTGGGNEKLFF. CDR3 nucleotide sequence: TGCGCCAGCAGCTTATCGACAGGGGGGGGAAATGAAAAACTGTTTTTT.

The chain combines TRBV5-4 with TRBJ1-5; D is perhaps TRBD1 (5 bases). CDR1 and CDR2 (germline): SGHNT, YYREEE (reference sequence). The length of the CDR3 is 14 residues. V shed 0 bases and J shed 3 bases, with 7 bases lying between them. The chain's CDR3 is CASSLDGANQPQHF. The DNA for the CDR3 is TGTGCCAGCAGCTTGGACGGGGCCAATCAGCCCCAGCATTTT.

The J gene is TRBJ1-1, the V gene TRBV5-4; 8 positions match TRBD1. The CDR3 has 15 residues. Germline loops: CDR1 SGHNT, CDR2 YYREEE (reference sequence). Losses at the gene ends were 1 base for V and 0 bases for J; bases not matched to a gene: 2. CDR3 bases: TGTGCCAGCAGCTTGTCGGACAGGGTGAACACTGAAGCTTTCTTT. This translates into CASSLSDRVNTEAFF.

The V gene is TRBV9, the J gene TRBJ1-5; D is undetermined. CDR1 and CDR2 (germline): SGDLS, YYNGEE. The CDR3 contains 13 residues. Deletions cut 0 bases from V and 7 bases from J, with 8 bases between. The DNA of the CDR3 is TGTGCCAGCAGCGTAGAGGTGGGACAGCCCCAGCATTTT. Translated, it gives CASSVEVGQPQHF.

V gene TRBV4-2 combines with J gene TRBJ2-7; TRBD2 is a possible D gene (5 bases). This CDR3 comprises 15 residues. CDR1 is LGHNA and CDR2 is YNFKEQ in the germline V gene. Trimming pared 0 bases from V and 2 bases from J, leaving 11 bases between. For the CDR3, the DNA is TGTGCCAGCAGCCAAGAAAACGGGGTAGCCTACGAGCAGTACTTC. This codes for CASSQENGVAYEQYF.

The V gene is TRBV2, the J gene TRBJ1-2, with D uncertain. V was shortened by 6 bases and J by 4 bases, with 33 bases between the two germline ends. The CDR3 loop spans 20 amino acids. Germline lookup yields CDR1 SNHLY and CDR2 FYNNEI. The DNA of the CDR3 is TGTGCCAGCAGCGTATTTACAGTCGGGCCAACCTACTATGGACTCTATGGCTACACCTTC. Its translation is CASSVFTVGPTYYGLYGYTF.

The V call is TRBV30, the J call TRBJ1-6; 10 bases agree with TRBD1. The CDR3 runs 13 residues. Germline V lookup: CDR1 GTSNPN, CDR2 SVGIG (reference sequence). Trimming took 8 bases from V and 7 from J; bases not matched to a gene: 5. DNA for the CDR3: TGTGCCGCGGGGGGACAGGGGAATTCACCCCTCCACTTT. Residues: CAAGGQGNSPLHF.

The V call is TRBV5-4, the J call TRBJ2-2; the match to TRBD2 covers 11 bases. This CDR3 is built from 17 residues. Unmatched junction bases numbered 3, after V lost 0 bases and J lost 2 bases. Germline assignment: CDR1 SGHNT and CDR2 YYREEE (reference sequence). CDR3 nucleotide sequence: TGTGCCAGCAGCTTGGCTAGCGGGGGGAGTAACACCGGGGAGCTGTTTTTT. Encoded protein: CASSLASGGSNTGELFF.

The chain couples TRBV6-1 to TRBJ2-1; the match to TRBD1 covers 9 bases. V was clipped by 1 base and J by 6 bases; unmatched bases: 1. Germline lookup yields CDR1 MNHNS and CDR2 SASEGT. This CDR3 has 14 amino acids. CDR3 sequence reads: CASSEETGGNEQFF. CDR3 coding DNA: TGTGCCAGCAGTGAAGAGACAGGGGGCAATGAGCAGTTCTTC.

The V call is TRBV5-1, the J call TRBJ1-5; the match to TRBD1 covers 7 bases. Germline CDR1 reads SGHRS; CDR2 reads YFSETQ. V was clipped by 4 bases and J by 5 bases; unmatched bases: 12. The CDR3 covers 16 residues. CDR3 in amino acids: CASSIGGRDRDQPQHF. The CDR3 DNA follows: TGCGCCAGCAGCATAGGGGGCCGGGACCGAGATCAGCCCCAGCATTTT.

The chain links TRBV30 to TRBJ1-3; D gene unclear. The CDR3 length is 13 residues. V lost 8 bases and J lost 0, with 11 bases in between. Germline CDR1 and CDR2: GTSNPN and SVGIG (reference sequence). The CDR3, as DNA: TGTGCCGCCTTCGGCCACTCTGGAAACACCATATATTTT. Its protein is CAAFGHSGNTIYF.